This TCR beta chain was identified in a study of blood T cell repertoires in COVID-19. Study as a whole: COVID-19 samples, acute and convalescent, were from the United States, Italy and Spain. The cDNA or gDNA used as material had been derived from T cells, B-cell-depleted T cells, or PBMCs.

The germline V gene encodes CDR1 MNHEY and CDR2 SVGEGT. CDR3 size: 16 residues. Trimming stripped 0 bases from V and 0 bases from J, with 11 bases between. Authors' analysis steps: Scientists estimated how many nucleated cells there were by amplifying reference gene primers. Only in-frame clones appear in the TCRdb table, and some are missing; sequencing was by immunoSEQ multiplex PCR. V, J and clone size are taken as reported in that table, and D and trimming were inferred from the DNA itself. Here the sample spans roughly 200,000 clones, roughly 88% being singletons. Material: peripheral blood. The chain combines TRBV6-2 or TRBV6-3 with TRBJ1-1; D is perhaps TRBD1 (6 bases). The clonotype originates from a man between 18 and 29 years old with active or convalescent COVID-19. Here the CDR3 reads CASSYSGGHLNTEAFF. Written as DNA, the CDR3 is TGTGCCAGCAGTTACTCCGGGGGGCATCTGAACACTGAAGCTTTCTTT.